What follows are 7 T cell receptor beta chains derived from one specimen sequenced in a study of technical replicates of blood from a few donors. Profiling relied on immunoSEQ multiplex PCR, and the TCRdb table lists in-frame clones only, not all of them. The repertoire includes fewer than 60,000 clones, 92% of them detected once, and about 3.6% sits in the top ten. The sequencing input was PBMCs. These TCRs come from a human donor in good health. Some clones in this sample may be carry-over from other donors' samples.

The gene calls are TRBV9 and TRBJ1-5; TRBD1 aligns across 7 bases. J gave up 0 bases and V 4 bases, and 4 bases lay outside the gene matches. CDR3 size: 15 residues. From germline, CDR1 is SGDLS and CDR2 YYNGEE. The chain's CDR3 is CASSMTGSSNQPQHF. Written as DNA, the CDR3 is TGTGCCAGCAGCATGACAGGGTCTAGCAATCAGCCCCAGCATTTT.

The chain carries TRBV7-9 and TRBJ2-5, with 7 bases that match TRBD1. V dropped 6 bases and J dropped 5; count of bases not matched to a gene: 9. Per the germline V gene, CDR1 is SEHNR and CDR2 is FQNEAQ (reference sequence). The CDR3 runs 14 residues. The CDR3, as DNA: TGTGCCAGCAGAGAACAGGGGATTGGGGAGACCCAGTACTTC. The encoded protein is CASREQGIGETQYF.

This chain uses TRBV6-6 with TRBJ2-3, with no clear D. Between the trimmed V and J ends, which lost 6 bases and 1 base, there was a span of 8 bases. This CDR3 region has 13 residues. CDR1 is MNHNY, CDR2 SVGAGI, per germline (reference sequence). The CDR3 is CASRGTRTDTQYF. The CDR3 nucleotides are TGTGCCAGCAGGGGCACCCGCACAGATACGCAGTATTTT.

This chain joins TRBV10-3 and TRBJ1-1; TRBD1 matches at 7 bases. The CDR3 runs to 14 residues. V lost 6 bases and J lost 1; bases outside the gene matches: 5. Germline V gives CDR1 ENHRY, CDR2 SYGVKD. Written as DNA, the CDR3 is TGTGCCATCAGGGTGGGACAGAGGAACACTGAAGCTTTCTTT. Its translation: CAIRVGQRNTEAFF.

This chain connects TRBV10-3 to TRBJ1-2; the D gene is possibly TRBD1 (6 bases). This CDR3 has 16 residues. V gave up 0 bases and J gave up 4 bases, with 15 bases separating them. Germline assignment: CDR1 ENHRY and CDR2 SYGVKD. CDR3 DNA sequence: TGTGCCATCAGTGAGTCGGGGGGGGCGCGAGGCTATGGCTACACCTTC. This codes for CAISESGGARGYGYTF.

The chain combines TRBV2 with TRBJ2-7, with TRBD1 matching 10 bases. From germline, CDR1 is SNHLY and CDR2 FYNNEI. V was clipped by 6 bases and J by 2 bases; unmatched bases: 7. The CDR3 is 15 amino acids. CDR3 region: CASRYTGTGAYEQYF. DNA for the CDR3: TGTGCCAGCAGGTATACCGGGACAGGGGCCTACGAGCAGTACTTC. Combining the CDR3 with reference TRBV2 and TRBJ2-7 gives the whole variable domain EPEVTQTPSHQVTQMGQEVILRCVPISNHLYFYWYRQILGQKVEFLVSFYNNEISEKSEIFDDQFSVERPDGSNFTLKIRSTKLEDSAMYFCASRYTGTGAYEQYFGPGTRLTVT.

The chain uses TRBV10-2 and TRBJ2-7; 11 bases agree with TRBD1. J gave up 3 bases and V 5 bases, and 6 bases lay outside the gene matches. The CDR3 has 15 amino acids. Germline CDR1 WSHSY, CDR2 SAAADI. The CDR3 loop is CASSPDRGLNYEQYF. DNA for the CDR3: TGCGCCAGCAGTCCGGACAGGGGGCTTAACTACGAGCAGTACTTC.